This TCR beta chain was captured in a study of shared clonotypes between healthy human individuals. Deep-level settings were used for running the assay. The table came from immunoSEQ multiplex PCR; TCRdb's copy has only in-frame clones and leaves some out. The table lists about 2.1 million clones, 85% to 95% of them singletons. Terminally differentiated effector memory CD45RA+ cells were excluded by CCR7 positive selection of CD45RO-negative cells. The CDR3 is 15 amino acids. From germline, CDR1 is MGHRA and CDR2 YSYEKL. V lost 3 bases to trimming and J lost 0 bases; unmatched junction nucleotides: 2.

This chain links TRBV4-1 with TRBJ2-1; 7 bases align to TRBD2. The material sequenced was naive CD8+ T cells from PBMCs. This TCR was sampled from a man aged 18 to 29 in good health. Some clones in this sample may be carry-over from other donors' samples. CDR3 in amino acids: CASSQLAGSYNEQFF. The CDR3 DNA is TGCGCCAGCAGCCAGTTAGCGGGCTCCTACAATGAGCAGTTCTTC.